The 16 T cell receptor beta chains presented below share a single source sample, sequenced in a study of T cell responses to AZD1222 COVID-19 vaccine (dated by TCRdb to the early 2020s). Library preparation employed the immunoSEQ multiplex PCR assay. TCRdb took this table from immuneACCESS and kept in-frame rearrangements with V and J called. Such tables lack part of the clones; where checked against another copy, unresolved V genes explain under half of the gap, and the rest is unexplained. In all, the sample holds tens of thousands of clones, and around nine tenths of those were seen once. Under 30% of the sample comes from the top ten. The time point tag for this specimen amounts to: baseline before first vaccination. Here the sequenced sample was peripheral blood, taken on day 0 of AZD1222 vaccination. These TCRs come from an adult in good health.

The V and J genes are TRBV19 and TRBJ2-5; 9 nucleotides agree with TRBD2. The V gene's germline CDR1 is LNHDA and CDR2 SQIVND (reference sequence). V trimming: 3 bases; J trimming: 2 bases; junction bases outside the gene matches: 10. This CDR3 comprises 17 residues. This chain's CDR3 is CASSMAGRGGNQETQYF. The CDR3, as DNA: TGTGCCAGTAGTATGGCCGGGCGGGGGGGAAATCAAGAGACCCAGTACTTC.

DNA of the CDR3: TGTGCCAGTAGTCGGGACAGGGGGTCAAGCGAGCAGTACTTC. Protein: CASSRDRGSSEQYF. The chain recombines TRBV19 with TRBJ2-7; 11 bases fit TRBD1. This CDR3 comprises 14 residues. The J segment lost 6 bases and the V segment lost 5 bases, leaving 6 bases of the junction unmatched. Germline CDR1 is LNHDA and CDR2 is SQIVND (reference sequence).

This clone has just a few counts. The chain joins TRBV10-3 to TRBJ2-1; D is ambiguous. The CDR3 is made up of 15 amino acids. V lost 7 bases to trimming and J lost 5 bases, with 18 bases between them. The germline V gene has CDR1 ENHRY and CDR2 SYGVKD. CDR3 in DNA: TGTGCCATCACCTATACGCTAGGTACTAACAATGAGCAGTTCTTC. The encoded protein is CAITYTLGTNNEQFF.

The rearrangement joins TRBV6-7 to TRBJ1-2; 9 nucleotides match TRBD1. TRBV6-7 is an open reading frame, and its role is uncertain. The CDR3 covers 17 residues. With 2 bases clipped from V and 4 bases from J, the junction kept 11 bases outside the gene matches. CDR3 loop: CASSYPVQGAGAYGYTF. DNA for the CDR3: TGTGCCAGCAGTTACCCAGTACAGGGGGCTGGGGCCTATGGCTACACCTTC.

V is TRBV28 and J is TRBJ2-5; TRBD2 might be the D (7 bases). V was cut by 5 bases and J by 2 bases, with 18 bases left in between. Germline V gene lookup returns CDR1 MDHEN and CDR2 SYDVKM. The CDR3 loop spans 16 amino acids. In DNA form, the CDR3 reads TGTGCCAGCAGTCCCTCTTGGGGGGGCGAGCAAGAGACCCAGTACTTC. Its translation is CASSPSWGGEQETQYF.

The chain recombines TRBV15 with TRBJ2-1; 8 positions agree with TRBD1. Germline assignment: CDR1 LNHNV and CDR2 YYDKDF (reference sequence). V lost 3 bases and J lost 7; bases outside the gene matches: 8. The CDR3 sequence is 15 residues long. The CDR3 region has the DNA TGTGCCACCAGCAGCTCTGGACAGGGCTATAATGAGCAGTTCTTC. It translates to CATSSSGQGYNEQFF.

The sample holds a few counts of this clone. The chain uses TRBV12-3 or TRBV12-4 and TRBJ2-3, with D unclear. The CDR3 runs 11 residues. The germline V and J ends were trimmed by 7 bases and 4 bases, with 6 bases remaining between them. The CDR3 spells CASTEADTQYF. DNA of the CDR3: TGTGCCAGCACTGAGGCAGATACGCAGTATTTT.

This sequence joins TRBV12-3 or TRBV12-4 and TRBJ1-5; D perhaps matches TRBD1 (6 bases). V was shortened by 7 bases and J by 4 bases, with 11 bases between the two germline ends. This CDR3 comprises 13 residues. The CDR3 region is CASTGQGNQPQHF. CDR3 sequence (DNA): TGTGCCAGCACTGGGCAGGGGAATCAGCCCCAGCATTTT.

This chain joins TRBV6-5 and TRBJ2-3; TRBD1 is a possible D gene (5 bases). The V end lost 6 bases, the J end lost 8 bases, and 9 bases lay between the germline ends. CDR3 size: 11 residues. Germline V lookup: CDR1 MNHEY, CDR2 SVGAGI. CDR3 nucleotide sequence: TGTGCCAGCAGACGCCAGGGTACGCAGTATTTT. Its protein product is CASRRQGTQYF.

The gene calls are TRBV20-1 and TRBJ2-7, with unresolved D. Trimming removed 6 bases at V and 4 bases at J, with 10 bases between. Germline CDR1 and CDR2: DFQATT and SNEGSKA (reference sequence). CDR3 length equals 11 residues. The CDR3 is CSARPGYEQYF. CDR3 coding DNA: TGCAGTGCCAGACCTGGGTACGAGCAGTACTTC.

This clone was detected only a few times. J is TRBJ1-1 and V is TRBV5-6; 9 nucleotides line up with TRBD1. This CDR3 region has 16 residues. With V trimmed by 4 bases and J by 5 bases, 12 bases remained unmatched. CDR1 and CDR2 (germline): SGHDT, YYEEEE. The CDR3 coding sequence is TGTGCCAGCAGCGCTCCCGGGACAGGGTTTGCAACTGAAGCTTTCTTT. It yields the protein CASSAPGTGFATEAFF.

The chain employs TRBV23-1 and TRBJ1-2; 7 positions agree with TRBD1. TRBV23-1 is noted as an ORF with a role that remains uncertain. Losses at the gene ends were 4 bases for V and 6 bases for J; bases not matched to a gene: 5. The length of the CDR3 is 13 residues. The CDR3 DNA is TGCGCCAGCAGTCGCGACCAGGGGGATGGCTACACCTTC. Protein product: CASSRDQGDGYTF.

The rearrangement joins TRBV28 to TRBJ1-5; D is undetermined. The CDR3 covers 12 residues. Germline CDR1 MDHEN, CDR2 SYDVKM. Trimming removed 4 bases at V and 6 bases at J, with 7 bases between. In DNA form, the CDR3 reads TGTGCCAGCAGTTATAGACGTCAGCCCCAGCATTTT. It codes for CASSYRRQPQHF.

The chain carries TRBV6-5 and TRBJ1-5; D not certain. Trimming cost V 6 bases and J 9 bases, with 9 bases left between them. Germline values: CDR1 MNHEY, CDR2 SVGAGI. The CDR3 is 11 residues long. CDR3 DNA sequence: TGTGCCAGCAGGCAACATGGGCCCCAGCATTTT. This codes for CASRQHGPQHF.

The count of this clone is one. The chain combines TRBV7-9 with TRBJ1-1, with D unclear. The CDR3 runs 13 residues. Deletions cut 7 bases from V and 11 bases from J, with 20 bases between. Germline loops: CDR1 SEHNR, CDR2 FQNEAQ (reference sequence). The CDR3 sequence is CASKGLTYIPAFF. Here the CDR3 DNA reads TGTGCCAGCAAAGGATTGACCTATATCCCGGCTTTCTTT.

This sequence joins TRBV30 and TRBJ2-7, with 11 bases lining up with TRBD2. Germline CDR1 and CDR2: GTSNPN and SVGIG (reference sequence). Trimming at V came to 3 bases and at J to 1 base, leaving 8 bases not matched to a gene. The CDR3 runs 16 residues. The DNA for the CDR3 is TGTGCCTGGAGAACTAGCGGGGGAAAAGGGTCCTACGAGCAGTACTTC. It specifies CAWRTSGGKGSYEQYF.